Below are 29 T cell receptor beta chains sequenced from a single sample in a study of cytomegalovirus exposure and HLA in healthy donors. Libraries were prepared by immunoSEQ multiplex PCR; TCRdb keeps only in-frame clonotypes and omits some of them. In the table there are about 170,000 clones, less than 90% of which are singletons. The sample consisted of PBMCs. Receptors were obtained from a woman in her twenties or thirties in good health and CMV-seronegative.

The gene calls are TRBV5-1 and TRBJ2-7; D is unclear. V lost 0 bases and J lost 5, with 9 bases in between. The CDR3 has 13 amino acids. CDR1 and CDR2 (germline): SGHRS, YFSETQ. As DNA, the CDR3 is TGCGCCAGCAGCTTGGATTTACGGGACGAGCAGTACTTC. Its translation is CASSLDLRDEQYF.

The chain employs TRBV13 and TRBJ2-3, with 12 bases lining up with TRBD2. This CDR3 comprises 17 residues. Germline-derived CDR1 and CDR2 are PRHDT and FYEKMQ (reference sequence). The trim removed 5 bases at V and 6 bases at J, leaving 12 bases unmatched. The DNA for the CDR3 is TGTGCCAGCAGCCACACTAGCGGGGGGCCTCGAGGGGATACGCAGTATTTT. Translating gives CASSHTSGGPRGDTQYF.

This clone is classed as medium-sized (0.01 to 0.1%). This chain joins TRBV5-1 and TRBJ2-6; D remains ambiguous. Germline assignment: CDR1 SGHRS and CDR2 YFSETQ. CDR3 length equals 17 residues. V lost 0 bases and J lost 0, with 10 bases in between. The CDR3 region has the DNA TGCGCCAGCAGCTTGGATGCGGTAGGCTCTGGGGCCAACGTCCTGACTTTC. Encoded protein: CASSLDAVGSGANVLTF. Looking up the rest from reference TRBV5-1 and TRBJ2-6 gives the full variable domain: KAGVTQTPRYLIKTRGQQVTLSCSPISGHRSVSWYQQTPGQGLQFLFEYFSETQRNKGNFPGRFSGRQFSNSRSEMNVSTLELGDSALYLCASSLDAVGSGANVLTFGAGSRLTVL.

This chain joins TRBV5-4 and TRBJ2-7; 12 bases are a match to TRBD2. The CDR3 extends over 15 amino acids. Germline CDR1 reads SGHNT; CDR2 reads YYREEE (reference sequence). The ends lost 4 bases at V and 2 bases at J; junction bases unmatched: 4. The CDR3 region is CASSQGLAGTYEQYF. As DNA, the CDR3 is TGTGCCAGCAGCCAAGGACTAGCGGGAACCTACGAGCAGTACTTC. The whole variable domain, filled in from reference TRBV5-4 and TRBJ2-7, reads ETGVTQSPTHLIKTRGQQVTLRCSSQSGHNTVSWYQQALGQGPQFIFQYYREEENGRGNFPPRFSGLQFPNYSSELNVNALELDDSALYLCASSQGLAGTYEQYFGPGTRLTVT.

In nucleotides, the CDR3 is TGCGCCAGCAGCAGGACCCTAGCGGGGGGAATGGACACCGGGGAGCTGTTTTTT. Its translation is CASSRTLAGGMDTGELFF. The chain links TRBV5-1 to TRBJ2-2, with 11 nucleotides matching TRBD2. Trimming removed 4 bases from V and 3 bases from J; junction bases left unmatched: 11. Germline CDR1 reads SGHRS; CDR2 reads YFSETQ. CDR3 length: 18 residues.

The chain joins TRBV29-1 to TRBJ2-1; 12 positions agree with TRBD1. The trim removed 7 bases at V and 3 bases at J, leaving 4 bases unmatched. Germline values: CDR1 SQVTM, CDR2 ANQGSEA. The CDR3 consists of 14 residues. CDR3 residues: CSAGQGAGYNEQFF. DNA of the CDR3: TGCAGCGCGGGACAGGGGGCTGGCTACAATGAGCAGTTCTTC.

This clone was seen once. The V and J genes are TRBV27 and TRBJ1-3; D not certain. This CDR3 is 15 amino acids long. V lost 2 bases to trimming and J lost 2 bases, with 10 bases between them. Looked up from germline, CDR1 is MNHEY and CDR2 is SMNVEV (reference sequence). The CDR3 reads CASSLTGRTGNTIYF. DNA for the CDR3: TGTGCCAGCAGTTTAACCGGACGGACTGGAAACACCATATATTTT.

The chain recombines TRBV6-6 with TRBJ1-5, with D unclear. The CDR3 has 15 amino acids. V gave up 0 bases and J gave up 5 bases, with 11 bases separating them. Germline CDR1 is MNHNY and CDR2 is SVGAGI (reference sequence). CDR3 nucleotide sequence: TGTGCCAGCAGTTACTCGACGGGTTCGGATCAGCCCCAGCATTTT. Protein product: CASSYSTGSDQPQHF.

The gene calls are TRBV27 and TRBJ2-6; no definite D call. Trimming cost V 7 bases and J 0 bases, with 7 bases left between them. The CDR3 contains 14 residues. Germline CDR1 is MNHEY and CDR2 is SMNVEV (reference sequence). The CDR3 region is CASTITSGANVLTF. CDR3 in DNA: TGTGCCAGCACAATAACCTCTGGGGCCAACGTCCTGACTTTC.

The rearrangement joins TRBV5-1 to TRBJ1-2; D remains unclear. V lost 4 bases and J 5 bases, leaving 15 bases between the germline ends. CDR3 size: 14 residues. CDR1 SGHRS and CDR2 YFSETQ come from the germline V gene. The CDR3 bases are TGCGCCAGCAGCATATCGGAGGGCTTATATGGCTACACCTTC. Its translation is CASSISEGLYGYTF.

The chain employs TRBV7-9 and TRBJ1-2; 9 bases map to TRBD1. This CDR3 has 14 amino acids. Germline V gene data show CDR1 as SEHNR and CDR2 as FQNEAQ (reference sequence). With V trimmed by 1 base and J by 8 bases, 5 bases remained unmatched. The CDR3 protein is CASSLDRGLYGYTF. CDR3 bases: TGTGCCAGCAGCTTAGACAGGGGGCTGTACGGCTACACCTTC.

In this sample, this clone turned up once. The chain is built from TRBV2 and TRBJ2-7, with a tentative D call TRBD2 (6 bases). The CDR3 extends over 15 amino acids. V was pared by 6 bases and J by 4 bases, with 19 bases between. From germline, CDR1 is SNHLY and CDR2 FYNNEI. CDR3 sequence: CASRETGTPVYEQYF. CDR3 nucleotide sequence: TGTGCCAGCAGAGAGACCGGGACTCCTGTTTACGAGCAGTACTTC.

This clone has a single count. The chain employs TRBV19 and TRBJ1-5, with TRBD1 matching 7 bases. This CDR3 region has 15 residues. Germline values: CDR1 LNHDA, CDR2 SQIVND (reference sequence). With V trimmed by 4 bases and J by 6 bases, 9 bases remained unmatched. This chain's CDR3 is CASSSLDRVGQPQHF. Written as DNA, the CDR3 is TGTGCCAGTAGTAGCCTCGACAGGGTGGGTCAGCCCCAGCATTTT.

The chain recombines TRBV5-1 with TRBJ2-3, with TRBD2 matching 8 bases. The trim removed 4 bases at V and 2 bases at J, leaving 6 bases unmatched. The CDR3 has 15 amino acids. Germline V gene lookup returns CDR1 SGHRS and CDR2 YFSETQ. The chain's CDR3 is CASSGLAGYTDTQYF. As DNA, the CDR3 is TGCGCCAGCAGCGGTTTAGCGGGATACACAGATACGCAGTATTTT.

A remark on this clone: This specimen includes other DNA sequences encoding the same CDR3. The chain couples TRBV13 to TRBJ1-1; D not resolved. The V and J ends lost 2 bases and 1 base respectively, with 2 bases between them. This CDR3 is built from 12 residues. Per the germline V gene, CDR1 is PRHDT and CDR2 is FYEKMQ (reference sequence). The CDR3 DNA sequence: TGTGCCAGCAGCTTACGGAACACTGAAGCTTTCTTT. Protein sequence: CASSLRNTEAFF. The whole variable domain, remainder taken from reference TRBV13 and TRBJ1-1, is AAGVIQSPRHLIKEKRETATLKCYPIPRHDTVYWYQQGPGQDPQFLISFYEKMQSDKGSIPDRFSAQQFSDYHSELNMSSLELGDSALYFCASSLRNTEAFFGQGTRLTVV.

This clone is a singleton in its sample. The genes are TRBV9 and TRBJ2-3; 9 bases fit TRBD2. Germline-derived CDR1 and CDR2 are SGDLS and YYNGEE. With V trimmed by 4 bases and J by 2 bases, 5 bases remained unmatched. The CDR3 loop spans 15 amino acids. The CDR3 here is CASSQSGGTTDTQYF. CDR3 coding DNA: TGTGCCAGCAGCCAAAGCGGGGGGACCACAGATACGCAGTATTTT.

Only one count was recorded for this clone. The rearrangement uses TRBV11-2 and TRBJ2-1; possible D gene TRBD1, 6 bases. CDR1 is SGHAT, CDR2 FQNNGV, per germline. There are 13 residues in the CDR3. The V gene lost 1 base and the J gene lost 7 bases, with 8 bases spanning the gap. The CDR3 nucleotides read TGTGCCAGCAGCTTAGGGCAGGGGAATGAGCAGTTCTTC. Protein product: CASSLGQGNEQFF.

This clone was recorded once. The V call is TRBV28, the J call TRBJ2-3, with a tentative D call TRBD2 (6 bases). The CDR3 contains 14 residues. The ends were cut back, 7 bases at V and 2 bases at J, with 13 bases in the middle. Germline V gene lookup returns CDR1 MDHEN and CDR2 SYDVKM. The CDR3 nucleotides are TGTGCCAGCAAACCCGGAGGGAACACAGATACGCAGTATTTT. This translates into CASKPGGNTDTQYF.

The chain links TRBV6-5 to TRBJ1-5; possible D gene TRBD1, 6 bases. Trimming removed 7 bases at V and 7 bases at J, with 17 bases between. CDR1 is MNHEY, CDR2 SVGAGI, per germline. The CDR3 is 14 residues long. For the CDR3, the DNA is TGTGCCAGCACCCCCTCCAGGGGTGAGCAGCCCCAGCATTTT. It encodes CASTPSRGEQPQHF.

For the CDR3, the DNA is TGTGCCAGCAGCCAAGATCACTACGAGCAGTTCTTC. Translated, it gives CASSQDHYEQFF. V usage is TRBV4-2 and J usage is TRBJ2-1; D not certain. CDR1 LGHNA and CDR2 YNFKEQ come from the germline V gene. V was trimmed by 0 bases and J by 10 bases, leaving 7 bases between them. This CDR3 has 12 amino acids.

V is TRBV4-3 and J is TRBJ2-1; D possibly corresponds to TRBD1 (5 bases). CDR3 length equals 13 residues. V was clipped by 3 bases and J by 8 bases, with 11 bases between them. From germline, CDR1 is LGHNA and CDR2 YSLEER. CDR3 in amino acids: CASSHSQGYEQFF. In DNA form, the CDR3 reads TGCGCCAGCAGCCACTCCCAGGGCTATGAGCAGTTCTTC.

This chain links TRBV7-9 with TRBJ1-1, with D unclear. This CDR3 spans 13 amino acids. Trimming shortened V by 6 bases and J by 0 bases, and 8 bases separated the two germline ends. Germline V lookup: CDR1 SEHNR, CDR2 FQNEAQ (reference sequence). Here the CDR3 reads CASSPSLNTEAFF. CDR3 sequence (DNA): TGTGCCAGCAGTCCAAGTTTGAACACTGAAGCTTTCTTT.

The chain employs TRBV19 and TRBJ1-2; D is uncertain. Germline CDR1 reads LNHDA; CDR2 reads SQIVND (reference sequence). The ends were cut back, 3 bases at V and 2 bases at J, with 10 bases in the middle. This CDR3 contains 14 residues. The CDR3 coding sequence is TGTGCCAGTAGTATTTCCGTTCTGAACTATGGCTACACCTTC. Its translation: CASSISVLNYGYTF.

V and J are TRBV15 and TRBJ2-5; 11 bases match TRBD2. The V gene's germline CDR1 is LNHNV and CDR2 YYDKDF (reference sequence). The ends lost 4 bases at V and 4 bases at J; junction bases unmatched: 8. The CDR3 contains 16 residues. CDR3 in DNA: TGTGCCACCAGCACGCTTACTAGCGGGGGATCAGAGACCCAGTACTTC. Protein product: CATSTLTSGGSETQYF.

This clone was counted a single time. The CDR3 here is CASNPGSVYEQYF. The CDR3 region has the DNA TGTGCCAGCAACCCAGGGTCAGTCTACGAGCAGTACTTC. The J gene is TRBJ2-7, the V gene TRBV2; perhaps TRBD1 as D (5 bases). Germline V gene data show CDR1 as SNHLY and CDR2 as FYNNEI. V lost 7 bases to trimming and J lost 3 bases, with 13 bases between them. The CDR3 totals 13 residues.

V usage is TRBV6-1 and J usage is TRBJ2-3, with 7 nucleotides matching TRBD2. The CDR3 has 15 amino acids. The V gene end was trimmed by 6 bases and the J gene end by 1 base; junction bases not matched to a gene: 7. Germline CDR1 and CDR2: MNHNS and SASEGT. The CDR3 sequence: CASRSRAGGTDTQYF. The CDR3 nucleotides are TGTGCCAGCAGGTCCCGGGCGGGGGGCACAGATACGCAGTATTTT.

The chain is built from TRBV10-2 and TRBJ1-4; 7 nucleotides line up with TRBD1. CDR1 and CDR2 from the germline V gene are WSHSY and SAAADI. V was pared by 8 bases and J by 5 bases, with 8 bases of the junction left unmatched. CDR3 length equals 14 residues. The CDR3 is CASGRDSENEKLFF. The CDR3 DNA is TGCGCCAGCGGAAGGGACAGTGAGAATGAAAAACTGTTTTTT.

V and J are TRBV4-1 and TRBJ1-1; possibly TRBD1 for D (5 bases). The CDR3 sequence is 14 residues long. Trimming took off 3 bases at V and 0 bases at J, with 8 bases between the two ends. The V gene's germline CDR1 is MGHRA and CDR2 YSYEKL. The CDR3 DNA follows: TGCGCCAGCAGCCAGGGGGGGGTGAACACTGAAGCTTTCTTT. This translates into CASSQGGVNTEAFF.

The chain links TRBV19 to TRBJ1-5, with D possibly TRBD1 on 6 matching bases. The CDR3 sequence is 14 residues long. The V and J ends lost 5 bases and 6 bases respectively, with 14 bases between them. CDR1 LNHDA and CDR2 SQIVND come from the germline V gene (reference sequence). CDR3 DNA sequence: TGTGCCAGTAGTGGTGAGGGGGGCCTTCAGCCCCAGCATTTT. It translates to CASSGEGGLQPQHF.